Sequencing of this T cell receptor beta chain was carried out in a study of shared clonotypes between healthy human individuals. In germline, CDR1 is MDHEN, CDR2 SYDVKM. With 8 bases clipped from V and 0 bases from J, the junction kept 9 bases outside the gene matches. CDR3 length equals 15 residues. This clone was detected once. Its antigen is as yet unknown. Assay: immunoSEQ multiplex PCR; the TCRdb copy retains only in-frame clones and omits some. The sample shows over a million clones, about 96% of them seen only once. Study conclusions and caveats: Roughly 5% of naive CD4 clonotypes were common to a few donors. Clonotype sharing levels among donors were expected to vary with sequencing depth.

The chain links TRBV28 to TRBJ1-2, with 7 bases lining up with TRBD1. The origin of this receptor is a man younger than 40 in good health. The sequencing sample was made of naive CD4+ T cells sorted from blood. Subset in this sample: CD45RA+ positively selected. The CDR3 DNA follows: TGTGCCAGCTCAGGGGGGGGAGGACCTAACTATGGCTACACCTTC. Translation: CASSGGGGPNYGYTF.